This section outlines one T cell receptor (beta chain) sequence together with its context. Its antigen target is currently unknown. No much larger clonotype is one base removed from it; base qualities were not supplied. TCRbeta CDR3 regions were amplified from genomic DNA by means of the immunoSEQ Assay, a bias-controlled multiplex PCR. Regarding the original processing steps: Within the assay, amplification of reference gene primers was used to estimate how many nucleated cells each sample contained. Sequence reads were collapsed and filtered to measure the absolute abundance of every unique TCRbeta CDR3 rearrangement. Productive Simpson clonality was computed per sample as the square root of Simpson's diversity index over productive rearrangements. This is the immuneACCESS table as TCRdb keeps it, with only in-frame sequences that have V and J called. A part of the clones is gone; compared with another copy, unresolved V genes explain less than half, and the rest is unexplained. V and J calls and clone size are given by that table; D and trimming were obtained from the DNA. For this sample the table gives about 250,000 clones, of which around nine tenths were detected only once. The top ten hold roughly 1.6% of the sample.

V was cut back by 8 bases and J by 9 bases, leaving a gap of 17 bases between them. The CDR3 measures 13 amino acids from cysteine to phenylalanine. Of the read, only the CDR3 DNA is kept; its 39 bases are in frame from base 1. This entry comes from a study of blood T cell repertoires in COVID-19 (TCRdb year 2020). Notes on the research overall: The collaborator samples originated in the United States, Italy and Spain and spanned the acute and convalescent phases of COVID-19. The material from the prospective study consisted of cDNA or gDNA derived from T cells, B-cell-depleted T cells, or PBMCs. The dataset comprised deeply sampled blood TCRbeta repertoires from subjects exposed to, actively infected with, or recovered from COVID-19. The repertoires were released in a freely available public database intended as a resource for research on the immune response to SARS-CoV-2. The samples were drawn from the first 160 participants of the ongoing ImmuneRACE study and from 950 to 1,500 subjects provided by 6 global collaborators. Nearly every sample came with metadata listing a de-identified subject ID, COVID-19 status, age in years and sex. HLA class I and class II types, where available, came from metadata supplied by the sample provider rather than from assay-based typing.

Here is what the overall study found, with its caveats: The quantity of clinical and demographic metadata differed by source and by participant and was supplied without curation.

Enrolling through a virtual design, the prospective study's participants ranged in age from roughly 18 to 95 years and lived across 20 to 25 United States geographic areas. To assign participants to cohorts, the prospective study relied on clinical history that participants themselves reported in a screening survey and a study questionnaire. Recovered participants in ImmuneRACE Cohort 3 were defined by two consecutive negative NP/OP PCR tests, clearance by a healthcare professional, or resolution of symptoms. In the prospective study, whole blood, serum and a nasopharyngeal or oropharyngeal swab were collected from each participant by mobile phlebotomists. Over a roughly 2-month period, participants in the prospective study had the option of providing additional blood draws and questionnaires. Before DNA extraction, blood samples from the prospective study were shipped at room temperature or frozen.

The rearrangement combines TRBV12-3 or TRBV12-4 with TRBJ2-1; the D region possibly corresponds to TRBD1 (5 bases align). The sequence was obtained from a woman in her fifties or sixties who had recovered from COVID-19. Material for sequencing was PBMCs or T cells enriched from blood (not recorded which). The sequenced DNA: TGTGCCAGCGGAATTACGCAGGGTGGTGAGCAGTTCTTC. Its protein is CASGITQGGEQFF.